This T cell receptor beta chain was observed in a study of control samples from healthy donors and cancer patients (dated by TCRdb to 2019 to 2021). In the case of this clone: Its antigen specificity is not known. Base qualities are not provided; no much larger clone lies one nucleotide away.

Library preparation employed the immunoSEQ multiplex PCR assay. As stored in TCRdb, this immuneACCESS dataset retains in-frame rearrangements with V and J assigned. A fraction of the clones does not appear; measured against another copy, unresolved V genes explain less than half of the discrepancy, and the remainder lacks a known reason. The sample records roughly 120,000 clones, roughly 92% of which are singletons. The ten largest account for roughly 2.6% of the sample. From V the trimming removes 6 bases and from J it removes 2 bases, while the gene matches leave 9 bases of the junction unaccounted for. The CDR3 spans 15 residues, from the cysteine through the phenylalanine. Only CDR3 DNA remains: 45 bases, in frame from the first base. The germline V gene specifies MGHDK as CDR1 and SYGVNS as CDR2.

The TCR was taken from a man in his thirties or forties in good health. Source material: blood. The chain uses TRBV25-1 and TRBJ2-7, and TRBD1 aligns with 8 junction nucleotides. The DNA sequence reads TGTGCCAGCAGCGAGACAGGGGAAATCGCCTACGAGCAGTACTTC. It translates as CASSETGEIAYEQYF.